The 17 T cell receptor beta chains below were found in one sample sequenced in a study of blood T cell repertoires in COVID-19. Data came from immunoSEQ multiplex PCR; TCRdb stores just in-frame clones and leaves some out. The repertoire holds roughly 200,000 clones, with approximately 81% as singletons. The sequencing input was PBMCs or T cells enriched from blood (not recorded which). The receptors come from a man aged 35-49 years who had recovered from COVID-19.

In the case of this clone: The same CDR3 can be traced to other DNA sequences in this sample. V gene TRBV7-2 combines with J gene TRBJ2-3, with TRBD2 matching 8 bases. Germline CDR1 and CDR2: SGHTA and FQGNSA. Trimming took 5 bases from V and 3 from J; bases not matched to a gene: 7. The CDR3 sequence is 15 residues long. The CDR3 bases are TGTGCCAGCAGCCTTAACAGCGGGAGTACAGATACGCAGTATTTT. Translating gives CASSLNSGSTDTQYF.

The V and J genes are TRBV6-5 and TRBJ1-3, with D possibly being TRBD1 (6 bases). CDR1 is MNHEY, CDR2 SVGAGI, per germline. V lost 0 bases, J lost 2 bases, and 11 bases lay in between. This CDR3 spans 16 amino acids. The CDR3 here is CASSYSHRAPGNTIYF. In nucleotides, the CDR3 is TGTGCCAGCAGTTACTCGCACAGGGCCCCTGGAAACACCATATATTTT.

Of note for this clone: Compared with germline, one end of the junction differs, possibly owing to a read error. CDR3 loop: CASSLASGRDNEQFF. The CDR3 DNA reads TGTGCCAGCAGTTTGGCTAGCGGGAGGGACAATGAGCAGTTCTTC. This rearrangement joins TRBV5-4 to TRBJ2-1, with 12 bases matching TRBD2. In germline, CDR1 is SGHNT, CDR2 YYREEE (reference sequence). The CDR3 extends over 15 amino acids.

This clone was seen a few times. The chain carries TRBV6-1 and TRBJ2-7; 11 nucleotides agree with TRBD1. Trimming removed 0 bases from V and 3 bases from J; junction bases left unmatched: 4. Germline values: CDR1 MNHNS, CDR2 SASEGT. The CDR3 is 16 amino acids. The CDR3 sequence is CASSEARGQGVYEQYF. The CDR3 DNA reads TGTGCCAGCAGTGAAGCGAGGGGACAGGGGGTCTACGAGCAGTACTTC.

This clone was detected once. The rearrangement joins TRBV11-2 to TRBJ1-5; perhaps TRBD1 as D (6 bases). Germline CDR1 reads SGHAT; CDR2 reads FQNNGV. The CDR3 spans 16 residues. The ends were cut back, 2 bases at V and 3 bases at J, with 14 bases in the middle. The DNA of the CDR3 is TGTGCCAGCAGCTTACGGGCAGGGGTTAACAATCAGCCCCAGCATTTT. Its translation is CASSLRAGVNNQPQHF.

The CDR3 DNA reads as TGTGCCAGCAGCCAGGGGAACACCGGGGAGCTGTTTTTT. The encoded protein is CASSQGNTGELFF. The V call is TRBV11-2, the J call TRBJ2-2; perhaps TRBD1 as D (5 bases). This CDR3 has 13 residues. The germline gives CDR1 SGHAT, CDR2 FQNNGV. Trimming stripped 5 bases from V and 1 base from J, with 5 bases between.

The chain combines TRBV6-5 with TRBJ1-1; D not certain. The germline gives CDR1 MNHEY, CDR2 SVGAGI. The CDR3 spans 13 residues. The V and J ends lost 2 bases and 5 bases respectively, with 9 bases between them. In nucleotides, the CDR3 is TGTGCCAGCAGTTACGAGGATCGGACTGAAGCTTTCTTT. As protein: CASSYEDRTEAFF.

In regard to this clone: The same CDR3 arises from other DNA sequences in this sample as well. The chain is built from TRBV6-5 and TRBJ2-7; 12 nucleotides agree with TRBD2. CDR3 size: 14 residues. Germline CDR1 and CDR2: MNHEY and SVGAGI. V shed 6 bases, J shed 6 bases, and the junction held 6 bases outside the gene matches. The chain's CDR3 is CASSAGTSGREQYF. The CDR3 nucleotides are TGTGCCAGCAGCGCCGGGACTAGCGGGCGCGAGCAGTACTTC.

This clone was seen a single time. V and J are TRBV7-9 and TRBJ2-1, with D maybe TRBD2 (5 bases). This CDR3 is 16 amino acids long. Germline CDR1 is SEHNR and CDR2 is FQNEAQ (reference sequence). The ends were cut back, 5 bases at V and 2 bases at J, with 16 bases in the middle. Here the CDR3 reads CASSPSLGVAYNEQFF. CDR3 coding DNA: TGTGCCAGCAGCCCTTCCCTCGGGGTGGCCTACAATGAGCAGTTCTTC.

This chain joins TRBV28 and TRBJ2-1, with D perhaps matching TRBD1 (7 bases). V was shortened by 6 bases and J by 15 bases, with 21 bases between the two germline ends. The CDR3 totals 13 residues. The germline V gene encodes CDR1 MDHEN and CDR2 SYDVKM. CDR3 bases: TGTGCCAGCAGCCCCAGGGGGGTTCGAGGGGGGTTCTTC. Encoded protein: CASSPRGVRGGFF. The full variable domain, rest sourced from reference TRBV28 and TRBJ2-1, is DVKVTQSSRYLVKRTGEKVFLECVQDMDHENMFWYRQDPGLGLRLIYFSYDVKMKEKGDIPEGYSVSREKKERFSLILESASTNQTSMYLCASSPRGVRGGFFGPGTRLTVL.

This clone was counted only a few times. The sample carries other DNA sequences with the same CDR3. The chain carries TRBV18 and TRBJ2-7, with TRBD1 identical over 7 bases. The trim removed 3 bases at V and 2 bases at J, leaving 1 base unmatched. The germline CDR1 and CDR2 sequences are KGHSH and LQKENI. The CDR3 loop spans 13 amino acids. The CDR3 nucleotides are TGTGCCAGCTCACCGGGGACAGCCTACGAGCAGTACTTC. Translation: CASSPGTAYEQYF.

The chain recombines TRBV10-1 with TRBJ2-1; 14 positions match TRBD2. From germline, CDR1 is WNHNN and CDR2 SYGVQD (reference sequence). J lost 4 bases, V lost 7 bases, and 21 bases had no gene match. The CDR3 spans 21 residues. The CDR3 nucleotides are TGCGCCAGCACCCCGCCAGGTCCCCCGCCGGGACTAGCGGGAGAGTACAATGAGCAGTTCTTC. This gives the protein CASTPPGPPPGLAGEYNEQFF.

The V gene is TRBV27, the J gene TRBJ1-5; D is ambiguous. The CDR3 spans 13 residues. The germline CDR1 and CDR2 sequences are MNHEY and SMNVEV (reference sequence). The V and J ends lost 3 bases and 9 bases respectively, with 12 bases between them. The CDR3 DNA reads TGTGCCAGCAGTTTCGCCGTAGTCGGGCCCCAGCATTTT. Its translation is CASSFAVVGPQHF.

V usage is TRBV7-9 and J usage is TRBJ2-1; 7 nucleotides agree with TRBD2. The CDR3 is 16 amino acids. Germline CDR1 is SEHNR and CDR2 is FQNEAQ (reference sequence). The V and J ends lost 5 bases and 7 bases, in that order; junction bases with no gene match: 14. Written as DNA, the CDR3 is TGTGCCAGCAGCCCCGAAGGGCTAGCGGTGTTAAATGAGCAGTTCTTC. This gives the protein CASSPEGLAVLNEQFF.

This clone was detected a few times. The chain recombines TRBV5-6 with TRBJ1-4; perhaps TRBD1 as D (5 bases). CDR3 length: 16 amino acids. The germline CDR1 and CDR2 sequences are SGHDT and YYEEEE. The germline V and J ends were trimmed by 4 bases and 0 bases, with 13 bases remaining between them. CDR3 sequence: CASSPYLGATNEKLFF. CDR3 nucleotides: TGTGCCAGCAGCCCATACCTAGGGGCAACTAATGAAAAACTGTTTTTT.

This rearrangement joins TRBV9 to TRBJ1-1; D is uncertain. Germline CDR1 and CDR2: SGDLS and YYNGEE. The CDR3 length is 15 residues. V was clipped by 4 bases and J by 2 bases, with 15 bases between them. CDR3 sequence (DNA): TGTGCCAGCAGCCAAGAGGCTAACCCCAACACTGAAGCTTTCTTT. This sequence encodes CASSQEANPNTEAFF.

V is TRBV7-3 and J is TRBJ2-1; D uncertain. The CDR3 sequence is 14 residues long. CDR1 and CDR2 from the germline V gene are SGHTA and FQGTGA. Trimming removed 5 bases from V and 9 bases from J, with 17 bases in between. CDR3 loop: CASSPGEVMGEQFF. CDR3 bases: TGTGCCAGCAGCCCCGGCGAGGTCATGGGTGAGCAGTTCTTC.